The entry below gives a single T cell receptor (beta chain) sequence along with its context. The record originates from a study of control samples from healthy donors and cancer patients. Using immunoSEQ multiplex PCR, the repertoire was profiled, and TCRdb retains in-frame clones only, with some absent. This sample has around 99,000 clones; about nine tenths occur once, and the top ten carry more than 3.5%. Germline V gene lookup returns CDR1 SGHTA and CDR2 FQGNSA. With 1 base removed from V and 4 bases from J, the gap between germline ends came to 2 bases. This CDR3 is 12 amino acids long. The sequenced material came from blood. The clonotype comes from a human donor in good health. The donor label of this sample is uncertain. The V gene is TRBV7-2, the J gene TRBJ2-1; no clear D gene. Here the CDR3 reads CASSLVYNEQFF. The CDR3 DNA reads as TGTGCCAGCAGCTTAGTGTACAATGAGCAGTTCTTC.